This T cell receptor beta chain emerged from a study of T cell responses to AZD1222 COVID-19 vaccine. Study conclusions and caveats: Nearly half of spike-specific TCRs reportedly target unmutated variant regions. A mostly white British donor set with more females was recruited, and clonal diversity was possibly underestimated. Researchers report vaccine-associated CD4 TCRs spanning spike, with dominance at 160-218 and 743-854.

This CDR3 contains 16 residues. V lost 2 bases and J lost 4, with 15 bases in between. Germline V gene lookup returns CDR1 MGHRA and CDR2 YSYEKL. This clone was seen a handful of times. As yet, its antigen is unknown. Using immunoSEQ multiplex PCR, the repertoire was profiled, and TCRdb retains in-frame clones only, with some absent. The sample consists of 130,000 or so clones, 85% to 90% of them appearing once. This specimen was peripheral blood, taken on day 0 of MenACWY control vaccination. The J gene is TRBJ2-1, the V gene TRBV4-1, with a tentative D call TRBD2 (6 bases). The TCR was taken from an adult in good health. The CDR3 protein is CASSQILAYNYNEQFF. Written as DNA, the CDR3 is TGCGCCAGCAGCCAAATTCTAGCGTATAATTACAATGAGCAGTTCTTC.